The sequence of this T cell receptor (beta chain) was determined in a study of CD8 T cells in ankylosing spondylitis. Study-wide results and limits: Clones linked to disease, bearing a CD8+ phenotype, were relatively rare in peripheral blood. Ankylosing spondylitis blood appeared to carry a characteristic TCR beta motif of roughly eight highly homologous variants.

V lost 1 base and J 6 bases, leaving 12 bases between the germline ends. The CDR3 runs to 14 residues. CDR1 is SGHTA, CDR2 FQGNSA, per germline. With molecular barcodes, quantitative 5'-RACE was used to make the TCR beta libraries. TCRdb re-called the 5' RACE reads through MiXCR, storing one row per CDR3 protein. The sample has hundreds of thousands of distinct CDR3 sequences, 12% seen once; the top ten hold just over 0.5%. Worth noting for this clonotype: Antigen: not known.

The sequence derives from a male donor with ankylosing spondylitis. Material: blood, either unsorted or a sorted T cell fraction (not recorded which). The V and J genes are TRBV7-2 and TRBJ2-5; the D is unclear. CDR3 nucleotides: TGTGCCAGCAGCTTAGGAGGACGCTTAAAGACCCAGTACTTC. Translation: CASSLGGRLKTQYF.